This T cell receptor beta chain is from a study of T cells in Graves' hyperthyroidism and ophthalmopathy. In the study overall: The authors collected peripheral blood at initial diagnosis, before any treatment. Regarding the study as a whole: Blood also contained most expanded thyroid clonotypes above 0.001.

This clonotype has only a few counts. Its antigen is not known. The CDR3 extends over 15 amino acids. Trimming left V 0 bases short and J 7 bases short, with 13 bases between. Germline assignment: CDR1 LGHNA and CDR2 YNFKEQ. TCR beta CDR3 regions were amplified from RNA transcripts. Carried out on the TCR CDR3, a first-round RT-PCR used the HTBI primer set. Using its own MiXCR run on the multiplex PCR reads, TCRdb lists one record per CDR3 protein. The sample yields 690,000 or so distinct CDR3 sequences, about 19% seen once. The origin of this receptor is a woman between 45 and 65 years old with Graves' hyperthyroidism that later progressed to Graves' ophthalmopathy. Sequences were obtained from blood. The chain combines TRBV4-2 with TRBJ1-5; D is ambiguous. CDR3 sequence reads: CASSQEPAERQPQHF. The DNA of the CDR3 is TGTGCCAGCAGCCAAGAACCGGCAGAACGCCAGCCCCAGCATTTT.